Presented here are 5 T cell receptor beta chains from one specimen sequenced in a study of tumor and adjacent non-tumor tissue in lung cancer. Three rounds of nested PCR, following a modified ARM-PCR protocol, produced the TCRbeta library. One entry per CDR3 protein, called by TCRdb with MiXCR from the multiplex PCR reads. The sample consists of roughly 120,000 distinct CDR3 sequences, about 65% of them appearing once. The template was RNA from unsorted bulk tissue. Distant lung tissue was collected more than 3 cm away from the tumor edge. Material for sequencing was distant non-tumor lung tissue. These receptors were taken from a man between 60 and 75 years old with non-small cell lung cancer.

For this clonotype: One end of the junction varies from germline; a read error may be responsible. Here the CDR3 reads CASSFISGTNEQLF. The CDR3 nucleotides read TGTGCCAGCAGTTTCATTAGCGGGACCAATGAGCAGCTCTTC. The V call is TRBV6-2 or TRBV6-3, the J call TRBJ2-1, with 8 bases that match TRBD2. The CDR3 length is 14 residues. Germline loops: CDR1 MNHEY, CDR2 SVGEGT.

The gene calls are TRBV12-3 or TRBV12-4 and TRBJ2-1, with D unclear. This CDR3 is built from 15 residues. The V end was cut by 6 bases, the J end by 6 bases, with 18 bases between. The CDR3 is CASSLRLALTNEQFF. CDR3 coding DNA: TGTGCCAGCAGCTTGAGACTTGCTCTGACCAATGAGCAGTTCTTC.

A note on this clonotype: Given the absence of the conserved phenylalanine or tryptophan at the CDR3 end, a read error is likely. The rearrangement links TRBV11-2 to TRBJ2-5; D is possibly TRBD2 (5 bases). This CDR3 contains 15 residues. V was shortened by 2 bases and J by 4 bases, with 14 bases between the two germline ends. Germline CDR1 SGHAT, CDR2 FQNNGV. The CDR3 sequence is CASSLLPPGGETQYY. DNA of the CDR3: TGTGCCAGCAGCTTACTTCCCCCAGGAGGAGAGACCCAGTACTAC.

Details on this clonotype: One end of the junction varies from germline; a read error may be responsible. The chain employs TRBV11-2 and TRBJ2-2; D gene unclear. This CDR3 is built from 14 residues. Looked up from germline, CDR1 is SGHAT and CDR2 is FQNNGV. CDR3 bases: TGTGCCAGCAACTTAGATCCACGGACCGGGGAGCTGTTTTTT. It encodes CASNLDPRTGELFF.

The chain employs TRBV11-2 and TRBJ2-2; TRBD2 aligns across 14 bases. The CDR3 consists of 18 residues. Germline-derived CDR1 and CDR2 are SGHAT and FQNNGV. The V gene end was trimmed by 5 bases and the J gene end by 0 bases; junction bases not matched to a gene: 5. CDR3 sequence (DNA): TGTGCCAGCAGCCAGGGACTAGCGGGAGCAACGAACACCGGGGAGCTGTTTTTT. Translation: CASSQGLAGATNTGELFF. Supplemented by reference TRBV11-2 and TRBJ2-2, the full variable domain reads EAGVAQSPRYKIIEKRQSVAFWCNPISGHATLYWYQQILGQGPKLLIQFQNNGVVDDSQLPKDRFSAERLKGVDSTLKIQPAKLEDSAVYLCASSQGLAGATNTGELFFGEGSRLTVL.